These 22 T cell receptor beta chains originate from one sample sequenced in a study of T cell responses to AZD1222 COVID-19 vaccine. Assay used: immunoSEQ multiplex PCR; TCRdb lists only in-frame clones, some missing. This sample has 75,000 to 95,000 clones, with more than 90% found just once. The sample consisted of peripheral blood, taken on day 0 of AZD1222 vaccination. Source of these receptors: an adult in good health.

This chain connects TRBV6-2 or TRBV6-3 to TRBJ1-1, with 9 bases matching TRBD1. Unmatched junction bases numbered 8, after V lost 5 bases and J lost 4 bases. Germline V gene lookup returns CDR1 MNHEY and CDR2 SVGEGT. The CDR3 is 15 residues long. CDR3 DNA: TGTGCCAGCAGTGATCCGGGACAGGGCCCCACTGAAGCTTTCTTT. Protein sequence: CASSDPGQGPTEAFF.

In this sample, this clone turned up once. This CDR3 reads CASSFPGQGAYEQYF. In DNA form, the CDR3 reads TGTGCCAGCAGCTTCCCGGGACAGGGGGCCTACGAGCAGTACTTC. The V gene is TRBV5-5, the J gene TRBJ2-7, with TRBD1 matching over 11 bases. Losses at the gene ends were 2 bases for V and 2 bases for J; bases not matched to a gene: 3. The CDR3 has 15 residues. The V gene's germline CDR1 is SGHKS and CDR2 YYEKEE (reference sequence).

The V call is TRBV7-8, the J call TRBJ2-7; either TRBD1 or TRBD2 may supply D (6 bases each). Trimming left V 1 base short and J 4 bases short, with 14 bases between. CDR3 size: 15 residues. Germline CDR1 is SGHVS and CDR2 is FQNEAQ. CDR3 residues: CASSLGVRGLYEQYF. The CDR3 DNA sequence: TGTGCCAGCAGCTTAGGAGTCCGGGGGCTATACGAGCAGTACTTC. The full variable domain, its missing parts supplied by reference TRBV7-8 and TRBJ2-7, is GAGVSQSPRYKVAKRGQDVALRCDPISGHVSLFWYQQALGQGPEFLTYFQNEAQLDKSGLPSDRFFAERPEGSVSTLKIQRTQQEDSAVYLCASSLGVRGLYEQYFGPGTRLTVT.

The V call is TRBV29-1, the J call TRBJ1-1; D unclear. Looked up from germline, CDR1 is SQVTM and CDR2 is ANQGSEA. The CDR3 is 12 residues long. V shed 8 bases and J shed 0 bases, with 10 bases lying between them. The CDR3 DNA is TGCAGCTCAAACCTGTTGAACACTGAAGCTTTCTTT. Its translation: CSSNLLNTEAFF.

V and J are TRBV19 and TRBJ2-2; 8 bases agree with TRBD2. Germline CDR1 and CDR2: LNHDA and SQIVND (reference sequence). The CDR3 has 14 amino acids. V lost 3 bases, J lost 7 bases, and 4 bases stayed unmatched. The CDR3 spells CASSIGGGHGELFF. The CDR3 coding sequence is TGTGCCAGTAGTATCGGCGGGGGGCACGGGGAGCTGTTTTTT.

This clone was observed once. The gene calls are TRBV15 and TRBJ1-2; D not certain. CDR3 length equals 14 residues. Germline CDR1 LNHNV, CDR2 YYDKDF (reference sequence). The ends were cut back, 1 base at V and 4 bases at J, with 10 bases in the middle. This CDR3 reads CATSRGSRSYGYTF. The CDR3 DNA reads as TGTGCCACCAGCAGAGGGTCCAGGAGCTATGGCTACACCTTC.

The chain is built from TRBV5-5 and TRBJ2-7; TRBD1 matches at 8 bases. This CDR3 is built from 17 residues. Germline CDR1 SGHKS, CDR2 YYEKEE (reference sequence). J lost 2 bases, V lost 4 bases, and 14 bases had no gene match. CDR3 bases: TGTGCCAGCAGCCACCAGGAGGGACAGGTATTCACCTACGAGCAGTACTTC. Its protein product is CASSHQEGQVFTYEQYF.

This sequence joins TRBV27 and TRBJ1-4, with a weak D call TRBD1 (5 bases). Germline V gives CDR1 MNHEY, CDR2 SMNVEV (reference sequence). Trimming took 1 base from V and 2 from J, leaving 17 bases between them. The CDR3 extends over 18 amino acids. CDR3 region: CASSLLGEGKWTNEKLFF. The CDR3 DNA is TGTGCCAGCAGTTTATTGGGGGAGGGGAAGTGGACTAATGAAAAACTGTTTTTT. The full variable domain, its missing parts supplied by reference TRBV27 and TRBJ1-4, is EAQVTQNPRYLITVTGKKLTVTCSQNMNHEYMSWYRQDPGLGLRQIYYSMNVEVTDKGDVPEGYKVSRKEKRNFPLILESPSPNQTSLYFCASSLLGEGKWTNEKLFFGSGTQLSVL.

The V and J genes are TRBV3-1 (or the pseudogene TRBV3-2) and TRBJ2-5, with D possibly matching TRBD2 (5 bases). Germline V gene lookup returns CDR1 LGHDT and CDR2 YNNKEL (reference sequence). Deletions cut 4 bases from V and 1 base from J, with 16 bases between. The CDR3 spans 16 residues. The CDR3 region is CASSRALGGPQETQYF. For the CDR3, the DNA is TGTGCCAGCAGCCGCGCACTAGGCGGACCCCAAGAGACCCAGTACTTC.

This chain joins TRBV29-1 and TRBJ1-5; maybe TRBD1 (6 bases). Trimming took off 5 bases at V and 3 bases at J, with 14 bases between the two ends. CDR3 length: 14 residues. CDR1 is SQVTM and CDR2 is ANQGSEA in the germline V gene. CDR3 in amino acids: CSVSGPGVNQPQHF. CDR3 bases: TGCAGCGTTAGCGGCCCAGGGGTCAATCAGCCCCAGCATTTT.

The CDR3 is CASTQKAGNSNQPQHF. The CDR3 coding sequence is TGTGCCAGCACCCAGAAGGCCGGGAATAGCAATCAGCCCCAGCATTTT. The V and J genes are TRBV27 and TRBJ1-5, with D uncertain. V was clipped by 7 bases and J by 0 bases, with 16 bases between them. This CDR3 has 16 residues. Germline lookup yields CDR1 MNHEY and CDR2 SMNVEV (reference sequence).

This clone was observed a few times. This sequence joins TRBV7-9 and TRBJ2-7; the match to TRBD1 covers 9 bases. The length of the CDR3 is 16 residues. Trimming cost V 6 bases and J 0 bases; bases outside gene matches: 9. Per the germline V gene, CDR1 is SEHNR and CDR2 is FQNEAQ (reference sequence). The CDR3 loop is CASSSIGTGFSYEQYF. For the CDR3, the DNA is TGTGCCAGCAGTTCAATCGGGACAGGGTTCTCCTACGAGCAGTACTTC. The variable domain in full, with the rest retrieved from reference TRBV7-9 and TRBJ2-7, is DTGVSQNPRHKITKRGQNVTFRCDPISEHNRLYWYRQTLGQGPEFLTYFQNEAQLEKSRLLSDRFSAERPKGSFSTLEIQRTEQGDSAMYLCASSSIGTGFSYEQYFGPGTRLTVT.

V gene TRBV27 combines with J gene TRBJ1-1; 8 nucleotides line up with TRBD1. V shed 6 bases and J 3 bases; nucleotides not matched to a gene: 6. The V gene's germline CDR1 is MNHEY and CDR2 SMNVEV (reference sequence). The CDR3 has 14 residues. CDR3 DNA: TGTGCCAGCAGCCGCAGGGGGCAGGACACTGAAGCTTTCTTT. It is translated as CASSRRGQDTEAFF.

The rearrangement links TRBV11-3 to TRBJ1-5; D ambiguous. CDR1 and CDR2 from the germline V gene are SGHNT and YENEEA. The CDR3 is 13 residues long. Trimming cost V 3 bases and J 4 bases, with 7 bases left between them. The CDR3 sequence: CASSFDGNQPQHF. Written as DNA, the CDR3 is TGTGCCAGCAGCTTCGACGGAAATCAGCCCCAGCATTTT.

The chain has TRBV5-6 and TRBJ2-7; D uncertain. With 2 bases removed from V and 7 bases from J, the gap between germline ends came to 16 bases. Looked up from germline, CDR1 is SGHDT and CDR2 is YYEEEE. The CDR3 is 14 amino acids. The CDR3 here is CASSLGRASREQYF. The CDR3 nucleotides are TGTGCCAGCAGCTTAGGACGAGCGAGCAGGGAGCAGTACTTC.

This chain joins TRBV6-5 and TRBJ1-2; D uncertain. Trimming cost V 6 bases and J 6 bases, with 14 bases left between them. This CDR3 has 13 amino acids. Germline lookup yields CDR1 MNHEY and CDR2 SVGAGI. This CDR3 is CASRPPASNGYTF. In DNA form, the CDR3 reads TGTGCCAGCAGACCCCCAGCGTCCAATGGCTACACCTTC.

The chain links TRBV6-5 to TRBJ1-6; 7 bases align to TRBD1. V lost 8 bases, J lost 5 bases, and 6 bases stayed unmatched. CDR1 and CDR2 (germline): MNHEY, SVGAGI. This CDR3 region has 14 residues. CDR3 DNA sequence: TGTGCCAGCGGACAGGCGGGGGATAATTCACCCCTCCACTTT. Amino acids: CASGQAGDNSPLHF.

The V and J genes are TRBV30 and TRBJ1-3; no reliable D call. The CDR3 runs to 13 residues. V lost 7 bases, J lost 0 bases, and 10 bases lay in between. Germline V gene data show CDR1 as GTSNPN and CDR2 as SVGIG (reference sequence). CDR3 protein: CALRGRSGNTIYF. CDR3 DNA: TGTGCCTTGCGGGGTCGCTCTGGAAACACCATATATTTT.

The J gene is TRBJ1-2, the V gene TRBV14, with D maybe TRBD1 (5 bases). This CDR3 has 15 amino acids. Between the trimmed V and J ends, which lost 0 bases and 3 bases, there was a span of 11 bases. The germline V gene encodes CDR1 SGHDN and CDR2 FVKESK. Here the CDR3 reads CASSQDIRGDYGYTF. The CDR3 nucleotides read TGTGCCAGCAGCCAAGATATCCGGGGCGACTATGGCTACACCTTC.

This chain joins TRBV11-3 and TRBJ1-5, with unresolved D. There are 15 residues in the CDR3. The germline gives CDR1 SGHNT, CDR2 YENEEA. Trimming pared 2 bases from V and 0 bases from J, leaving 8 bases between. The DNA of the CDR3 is TGTGCCAGCAGCTTATCCGCCAATAGCAATCAGCCCCAGCATTTT. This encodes CASSLSANSNQPQHF.

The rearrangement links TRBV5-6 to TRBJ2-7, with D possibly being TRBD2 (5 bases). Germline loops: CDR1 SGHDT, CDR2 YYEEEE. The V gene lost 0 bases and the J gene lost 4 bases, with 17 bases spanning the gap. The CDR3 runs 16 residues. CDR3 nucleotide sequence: TGTGCCAGCAGCTTGGCCACCGAGGGAGTTCCTTACGAGCAGTACTTC. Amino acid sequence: CASSLATEGVPYEQYF.

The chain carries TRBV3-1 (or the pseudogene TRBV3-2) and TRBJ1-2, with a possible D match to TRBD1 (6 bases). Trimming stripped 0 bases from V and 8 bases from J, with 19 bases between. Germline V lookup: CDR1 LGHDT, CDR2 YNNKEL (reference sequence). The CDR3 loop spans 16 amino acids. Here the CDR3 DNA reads TGTGCCAGCAGCCAAGATCTGGGGGCCCGGGTGGGAGGCTACACCTTC. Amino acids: CASSQDLGARVGGYTF.